These 29 T cell receptor beta chains were all obtained from the same sample, sequenced in a study of blood T cell repertoires in COVID-19. Produced via immunoSEQ multiplex PCR; TCRdb's table is partial and in-frame only. Here the sample spans under 200,000 clones, around nine tenths being singletons. The sample taken for sequencing was peripheral blood. These receptors were taken from a man aged 55 to 70 with COVID-19, enrolled during active disease.

The rearrangement links TRBV19 to TRBJ1-5, with unresolved D. This CDR3 region has 13 residues. In germline, CDR1 is LNHDA, CDR2 SQIVND (reference sequence). V was shortened by 6 bases and J by 5 bases, with 11 bases between the two germline ends. This CDR3 is CASRRETYQPQHF. CDR3 sequence (DNA): TGTGCCAGTAGGAGAGAAACTTATCAGCCCCAGCATTTT.

The chain joins TRBV19 to TRBJ1-6, with 7 bases that match TRBD1. The CDR3 is 16 amino acids. The V gene's germline CDR1 is LNHDA and CDR2 SQIVND (reference sequence). J gave up 2 bases and V 6 bases, and 7 bases lay outside the gene matches. The DNA of the CDR3 is TGTGCCAGTAGCTGGGGCCAGGGGGCCTATAATTCACCCCTCCACTTT. Its translation: CASSWGQGAYNSPLHF.

The V gene is TRBV5-6, the J gene TRBJ2-5; D gene ambiguous. Germline CDR1 reads SGHDT; CDR2 reads YYEEEE. V gave up 0 bases and J gave up 5 bases, with 11 bases separating them. This CDR3 has 14 residues. Here the CDR3 DNA reads TGTGCCAGCAGCTTGGTAGGCGGTGAGGAGACCCAGTACTTC. Its protein product is CASSLVGGEETQYF.

This chain connects TRBV6-5 to TRBJ2-1; D might be TRBD1 (6 bases). Germline V lookup: CDR1 MNHEY, CDR2 SVGAGI. Trimming removed 0 bases at V and 0 bases at J, with 9 bases between. The CDR3 runs to 16 residues. The CDR3, as DNA: TGTGCCAGCAGTTACTCGGACAGCATCTCCTACAATGAGCAGTTCTTC. Protein: CASSYSDSISYNEQFF.

The J gene is TRBJ2-3, the V gene TRBV6-1; 13 bases fit TRBD2. CDR3 size: 16 residues. Germline-derived CDR1 and CDR2 are MNHNS and SASEGT. V trimming: 1 base; J trimming: 4 bases; junction bases outside the gene matches: 2. For the CDR3, the DNA is TGTGCCAGCAGTGAAGTACTAGCGGGAGGGGCAGATACGCAGTATTTT. Translation: CASSEVLAGGADTQYF.

The chain couples TRBV4-3 to TRBJ1-3; 10 nucleotides line up with TRBD1. This CDR3 contains 18 residues. The V gene's germline CDR1 is LGHNA and CDR2 YSLEER. Losses at the gene ends were 1 base for V and 1 base for J; bases not matched to a gene: 7. The DNA for the CDR3 is TGCGCCAGCAGCCAAGGAGCCCCGGGACAGGGGTCTGGAAACACCATATATTTT. Its protein is CASSQGAPGQGSGNTIYF.

The chain links TRBV6-5 to TRBJ2-7; 11 bases are a match to TRBD1. The CDR3 spans 15 residues. Germline assignment: CDR1 MNHEY and CDR2 SVGAGI. V lost 6 bases to trimming and J lost 5 bases; unmatched junction nucleotides: 9. The CDR3 bases are TGTGCCAGCAGCCGAGGAGGACAGGGGGCGAACGAGCAGTACTTC. This encodes CASSRGGQGANEQYF.

CDR3 region: CASSTRGNTEAFF. DNA of the CDR3: TGTGCCAGCAGCACACGAGGGAACACTGAAGCTTTCTTT. The J gene is TRBJ1-1, the V gene TRBV7-2, with D unresolved. This CDR3 is built from 13 residues. CDR1 and CDR2 (germline): SGHTA, FQGNSA. V was cut by 5 bases and J by 1 base, with 8 bases left in between.

The chain recombines TRBV3-1 (or the pseudogene TRBV3-2) with TRBJ1-6; D is ambiguous. Trimming pared 0 bases from V and 7 bases from J, leaving 7 bases between. Germline V gives CDR1 LGHDT, CDR2 YNNKEL (reference sequence). This CDR3 is built from 14 residues. CDR3 loop: CASSQDFRNSPLHF. The CDR3 nucleotides read TGTGCCAGCAGCCAAGATTTCAGGAATTCACCCCTCCACTTT.

The chain has TRBV7-3 and TRBJ2-7; 7 nucleotides match TRBD1. J gave up 6 bases and V 6 bases, and 5 bases lay outside the gene matches. The CDR3 extends over 12 amino acids. Per the germline V gene, CDR1 is SGHTA and CDR2 is FQGTGA. The CDR3 region is CASREGGFEQYF. CDR3 sequence (DNA): TGTGCCAGCAGAGAAGGGGGCTTCGAGCAGTACTTC.

The chain links TRBV7-2 to TRBJ2-3; 7 bases are a match to TRBD2. V lost 7 bases, J lost 0 bases, and 19 bases stayed unmatched. The CDR3 has 19 residues. The germline V gene has CDR1 SGHTA and CDR2 FQGNSA. The CDR3 nucleotides are TGTGCCAGCACCCCCCGAAGTGGTAGCGGACTAGGAAGCACAGATACGCAGTATTTT. Translated: CASTPRSGSGLGSTDTQYF.

The chain employs TRBV3-1 (or the pseudogene TRBV3-2) and TRBJ1-2; the D is unclear. Germline CDR1 and CDR2: LGHDT and YNNKEL (reference sequence). V was trimmed by 6 bases and J by 7 bases, leaving 15 bases between them. The CDR3 loop spans 13 amino acids. CDR3 nucleotide sequence: TGTGCCAGCAGTCCGATGGAGCGGGCTGGCTACACCTTC. This codes for CASSPMERAGYTF.

This chain connects TRBV5-1 to TRBJ1-2, with 9 bases aligning to TRBD1. The CDR3 has 14 residues. Per germline, CDR1 SGHRS and CDR2 YFSETQ. Trimming cost V 4 bases and J 7 bases; bases outside gene matches: 8. The CDR3 bases are TGCGCCAGCAGCCTACTCGGGGACAGGGCTGGCTACACCTTC. It codes for CASSLLGDRAGYTF. Based on the CDR3 plus reference TRBV5-1 and TRBJ1-2, the full variable domain is KAGVTQTPRYLIKTRGQQVTLSCSPISGHRSVSWYQQTPGQGLQFLFEYFSETQRNKGNFPGRFSGRQFSNSRSEMNVSTLELGDSALYLCASSLLGDRAGYTFGSGTRLTVV.

This chain connects TRBV14 to TRBJ1-1, with 9 bases identical to TRBD1. Germline loops: CDR1 SGHDN, CDR2 FVKESK. The trim removed 5 bases at V and 7 bases at J, leaving 8 bases unmatched. CDR3 length: 14 residues. The CDR3 spells CASSRQQGAYEAFF. The CDR3 bases are TGTGCCAGCAGCAGGCAACAGGGGGCCTATGAAGCTTTCTTT.

This chain joins TRBV24-1 and TRBJ2-1, with 11 nucleotides matching TRBD1. The length of the CDR3 is 14 residues. CDR1 KGHDR and CDR2 SFDVKD come from the germline V gene. V was clipped by 12 bases and J by 9 bases; unmatched bases: 12. The CDR3, as DNA: TGTGCCGTTATGGGACAGGGGGGCTCAAGTGAGCAGTTCTTC. It is translated as CAVMGQGGSSEQFF.

V gene TRBV6-6 combines with J gene TRBJ1-6; D is undetermined. The germline V and J ends were trimmed by 6 bases and 9 bases, with 9 bases remaining between them. CDR3 length: 12 residues. Germline assignment: CDR1 MNHNY and CDR2 SVGAGI (reference sequence). CDR3 sequence reads: CASRLASSPLHF. In DNA, the CDR3 is TGTGCCAGCAGGTTAGCCAGTTCACCCCTCCACTTT.

This chain uses TRBV4-1 with TRBJ1-2, with TRBD1 matching 9 bases. V gave up 6 bases and J gave up 10 bases; unmatched junction bases: 9. CDR1 is MGHRA and CDR2 is YSYEKL in the germline V gene. The CDR3 sequence is 13 residues long. The CDR3 loop reads CASRDTGGSDYTF. CDR3 DNA: TGCGCCAGCAGAGACACAGGGGGCTCGGACTACACCTTC.

The V call is TRBV19, the J call TRBJ1-5; TRBD1 matches 7 bases. V gave up 4 bases and J gave up 7 bases; unmatched junction bases: 4. Per the germline V gene, CDR1 is LNHDA and CDR2 is SQIVND (reference sequence). CDR3 size: 13 residues. As DNA, the CDR3 is TGTGCCAGTAGTACGCCGACAGGGCAGCCCCAGCATTTT. Encoded protein: CASSTPTGQPQHF.

J is TRBJ2-2 and V is TRBV9, with 13 bases identical to TRBD2. Trimming took 3 bases from V and 0 from J; bases not matched to a gene: 8. The CDR3 has 19 amino acids. Per germline, CDR1 SGDLS and CDR2 YYNGEE. The CDR3 region is CASSGRTSGGAANTGELFF. The CDR3 nucleotides read TGTGCCAGCAGCGGACGAACTAGCGGGGGGGCCGCGAACACCGGGGAGCTGTTTTTT.

The chain couples TRBV7-2 to TRBJ1-3; no clear D gene. The length of the CDR3 is 16 residues. Germline CDR1 reads SGHTA; CDR2 reads FQGNSA. The germline V and J ends were trimmed by 5 bases and 3 bases, with 17 bases remaining between them. This chain's CDR3 is CASSRGLNLGGNTIYF. CDR3 coding DNA: TGTGCCAGCAGCCGCGGACTTAACCTCGGTGGAAACACCATATATTTT.

The gene calls are TRBV29-1 and TRBJ1-1; 10 nucleotides line up with TRBD1. Germline V gene data show CDR1 as SQVTM and CDR2 as ANQGSEA. V lost 7 bases to trimming and J lost 2 bases; unmatched junction nucleotides: 4. The CDR3 totals 13 residues. The CDR3 sequence is CSAGDRGNTEAFF. The CDR3 DNA follows: TGCAGCGCTGGGGACAGGGGTAACACTGAAGCTTTCTTT.

The chain employs TRBV6-1 and TRBJ1-4; 7 bases agree with TRBD1. The length of the CDR3 is 16 residues. In germline, CDR1 is MNHNS, CDR2 SASEGT. Trimming removed 4 bases from V and 0 bases from J; junction bases left unmatched: 5. The CDR3 DNA follows: TGTGCCAGCAGTGGGACAGGTTTTGCAACTAATGAAAAACTGTTTTTT. It translates to CASSGTGFATNEKLFF.

The chain is built from TRBV19 and TRBJ1-1; D remains unclear. Trimming took 7 bases from V and 0 from J, leaving 9 bases between them. Per germline, CDR1 LNHDA and CDR2 SQIVND (reference sequence). The CDR3 length is 13 residues. The CDR3 region is CASINEMNTEAFF. CDR3 DNA sequence: TGTGCCAGTATAAATGAGATGAACACTGAAGCTTTCTTT.

The chain couples TRBV6-5 to TRBJ1-1, with D maybe TRBD1 (6 bases). The CDR3 length is 14 residues. Trimming took 0 bases from V and 3 from J, leaving 8 bases between them. CDR1 is MNHEY, CDR2 SVGAGI, per germline. CDR3 in DNA: TGTGCCAGCAGTTACTCGGGGGCGGACACTGAAGCTTTCTTT. It encodes CASSYSGADTEAFF.

This chain uses TRBV28 with TRBJ1-1; D is unresolved. This CDR3 has 16 residues. The germline V and J ends were trimmed by 4 bases and 1 base, with 16 bases remaining between them. Germline V lookup: CDR1 MDHEN, CDR2 SYDVKM. The CDR3: CASSSPRPAENTEAFF. The CDR3 DNA reads as TGTGCCAGCAGTTCCCCCCGCCCGGCGGAGAACACTGAAGCTTTCTTT.

CDR3: CASSPVRGTAYEQYF. DNA for the CDR3: TGTGCCAGCAGCCCCGTTAGGGGCACGGCCTACGAGCAGTACTTC. The gene calls are TRBV28 and TRBJ2-7; D may be TRBD1 (5 bases). Trimming took off 6 bases at V and 2 bases at J, with 17 bases between the two ends. This CDR3 is built from 15 residues. The germline V gene has CDR1 MDHEN and CDR2 SYDVKM.

The chain combines TRBV6-5 with TRBJ2-1; the D is unclear. Germline CDR1 reads MNHEY; CDR2 reads SVGAGI. This CDR3 has 12 residues. Trimming pared 6 bases from V and 3 bases from J, leaving 6 bases between. The CDR3 protein is CASRASYNEQFF. Here the CDR3 DNA reads TGTGCCAGCAGGGCTAGCTACAATGAGCAGTTCTTC.

V gene TRBV19 combines with J gene TRBJ2-7, with D possibly being TRBD1 (5 bases). CDR1 LNHDA and CDR2 SQIVND come from the germline V gene (reference sequence). The ends were cut back, 5 bases at V and 5 bases at J, with 22 bases in the middle. The CDR3 extends over 16 amino acids. The CDR3 spells CASSDPRTAGQDEQYF. The CDR3 bases are TGTGCCAGTAGTGACCCTCGGACGGCAGGGCAGGACGAGCAGTACTTC.

The chain links TRBV7-9 to TRBJ1-1; D is unresolved. Deletions cut 6 bases from V and 0 bases from J, with 11 bases between. This CDR3 has 14 residues. Germline lookup yields CDR1 SEHNR and CDR2 FQNEAQ (reference sequence). The CDR3 DNA reads TGTGCCAGCAGTCAGGACGGGGTGAACACTGAAGCTTTCTTT. Its translation: CASSQDGVNTEAFF.